This T cell receptor beta chain was found in a study of blood T cell repertoires in COVID-19. Study as a whole: Researchers got acute and convalescent COVID-19 samples from the United States, Italy and Spain. T cells, B-cell-depleted T cells, or PBMCs supplied cDNA or gDNA.

In the source study's methods: By means of reference gene primer amplification, nucleated cell counts were estimated. The assay was immunoSEQ multiplex PCR, and TCRdb's table has in-frame clones only and misses some. The V and J calls and clone size come from that table; D and trimming were worked out from the DNA. Of more than 45,000 clones detected, 78% appear once; the ten largest clones hold roughly 5.3%. V was pared by 0 bases and J by 4 bases, with 16 bases between. This CDR3 contains 16 residues. Looked up from germline, CDR1 is LGHNA and CDR2 is YSLEER. The TCR comes from a human donor in a cohort sampled during active COVID-19. This chain connects TRBV4-3 to TRBJ2-7; D perhaps matches TRBD2 (7 bases). Sequenced material: peripheral blood. CDR3: CASSQDQAGAPYEQYF. Here the CDR3 DNA reads TGCGCCAGCAGCCAAGACCAGGCGGGGGCTCCTTACGAGCAGTACTTC.